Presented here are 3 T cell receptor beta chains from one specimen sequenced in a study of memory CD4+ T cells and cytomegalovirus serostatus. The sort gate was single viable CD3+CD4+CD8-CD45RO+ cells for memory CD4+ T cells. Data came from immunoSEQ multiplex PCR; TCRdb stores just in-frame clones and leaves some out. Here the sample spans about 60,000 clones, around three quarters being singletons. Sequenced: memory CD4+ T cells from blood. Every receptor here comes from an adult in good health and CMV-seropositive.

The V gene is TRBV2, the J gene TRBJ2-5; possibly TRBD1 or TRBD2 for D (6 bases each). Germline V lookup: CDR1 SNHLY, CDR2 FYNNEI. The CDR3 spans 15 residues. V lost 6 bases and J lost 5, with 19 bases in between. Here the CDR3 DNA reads TGTGCCAGCAGCCGGGGTGGCGGAGGGGGGGAGACCCAGTACTTC. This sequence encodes CASSRGGGGGETQYF.

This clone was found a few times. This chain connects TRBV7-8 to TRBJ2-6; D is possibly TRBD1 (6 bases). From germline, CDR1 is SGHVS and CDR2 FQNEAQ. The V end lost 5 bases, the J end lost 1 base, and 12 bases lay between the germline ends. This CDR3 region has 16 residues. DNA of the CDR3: TGTGCCAGCAGCCTGGACAGTCTATCTGGGGCCAACGTCCTGACTTTC. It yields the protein CASSLDSLSGANVLTF.

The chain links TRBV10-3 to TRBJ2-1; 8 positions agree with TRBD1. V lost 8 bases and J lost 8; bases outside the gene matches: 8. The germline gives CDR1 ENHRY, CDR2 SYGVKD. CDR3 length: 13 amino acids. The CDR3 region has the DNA TGTGCCATCCGGCAGGGGGCGGCGGATGAGCAGTTCTTC. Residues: CAIRQGAADEQFF.